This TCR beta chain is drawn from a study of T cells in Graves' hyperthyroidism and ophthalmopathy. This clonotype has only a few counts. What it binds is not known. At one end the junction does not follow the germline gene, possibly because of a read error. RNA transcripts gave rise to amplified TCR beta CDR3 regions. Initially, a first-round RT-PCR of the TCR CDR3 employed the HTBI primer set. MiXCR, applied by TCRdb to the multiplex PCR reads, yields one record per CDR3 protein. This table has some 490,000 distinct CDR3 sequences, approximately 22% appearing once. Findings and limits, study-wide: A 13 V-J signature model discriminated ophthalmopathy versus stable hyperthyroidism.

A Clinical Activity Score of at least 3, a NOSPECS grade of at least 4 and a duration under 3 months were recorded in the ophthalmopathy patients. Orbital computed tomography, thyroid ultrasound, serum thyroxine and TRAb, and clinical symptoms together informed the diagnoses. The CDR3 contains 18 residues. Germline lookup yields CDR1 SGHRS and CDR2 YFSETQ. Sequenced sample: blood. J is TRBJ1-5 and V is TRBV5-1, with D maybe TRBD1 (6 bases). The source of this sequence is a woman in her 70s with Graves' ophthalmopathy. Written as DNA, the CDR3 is TGCGCCAGCAGTTTGGAAGTCCCTCTAGACAGGATTGATCAGCCCCAGCATTTT. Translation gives CASSLEVPLDRIDQPQHF.